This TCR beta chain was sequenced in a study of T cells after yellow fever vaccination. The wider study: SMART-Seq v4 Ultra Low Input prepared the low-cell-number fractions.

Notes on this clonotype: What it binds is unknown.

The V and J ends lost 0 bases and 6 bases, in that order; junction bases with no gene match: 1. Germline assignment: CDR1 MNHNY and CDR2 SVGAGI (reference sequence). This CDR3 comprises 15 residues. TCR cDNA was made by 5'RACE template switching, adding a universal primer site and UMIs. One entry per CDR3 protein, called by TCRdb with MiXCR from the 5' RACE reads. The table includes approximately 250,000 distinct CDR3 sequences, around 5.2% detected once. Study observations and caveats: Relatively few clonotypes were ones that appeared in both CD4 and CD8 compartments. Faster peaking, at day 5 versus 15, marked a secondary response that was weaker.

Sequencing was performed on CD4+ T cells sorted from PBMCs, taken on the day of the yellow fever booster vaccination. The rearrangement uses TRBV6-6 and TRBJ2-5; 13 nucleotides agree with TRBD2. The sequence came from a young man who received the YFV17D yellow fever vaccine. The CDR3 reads CASSYSTSGGQTQYF. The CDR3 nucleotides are TGTGCCAGCAGTTACTCGACTAGCGGGGGGCAGACCCAGTACTTC.